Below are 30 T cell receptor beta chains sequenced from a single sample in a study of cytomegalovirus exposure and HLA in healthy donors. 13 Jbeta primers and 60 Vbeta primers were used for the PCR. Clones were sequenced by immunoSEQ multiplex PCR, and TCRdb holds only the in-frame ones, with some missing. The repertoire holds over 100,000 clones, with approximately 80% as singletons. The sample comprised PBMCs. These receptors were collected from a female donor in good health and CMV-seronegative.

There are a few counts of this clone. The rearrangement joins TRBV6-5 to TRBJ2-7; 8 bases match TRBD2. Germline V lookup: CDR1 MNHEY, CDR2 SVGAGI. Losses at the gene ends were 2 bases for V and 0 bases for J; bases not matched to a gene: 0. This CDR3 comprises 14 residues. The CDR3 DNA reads TGTGCCAGCAGTTACGGGACTAGCTCCTACGAGCAGTACTTC. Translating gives CASSYGTSSYEQYF.

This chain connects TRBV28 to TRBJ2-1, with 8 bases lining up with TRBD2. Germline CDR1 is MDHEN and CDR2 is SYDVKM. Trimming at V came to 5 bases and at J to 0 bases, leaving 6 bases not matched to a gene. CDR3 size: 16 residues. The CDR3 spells CASSGAGGNSYNEQFF. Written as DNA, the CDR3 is TGTGCCAGCAGTGGGGCGGGAGGAAACTCCTACAATGAGCAGTTCTTC.

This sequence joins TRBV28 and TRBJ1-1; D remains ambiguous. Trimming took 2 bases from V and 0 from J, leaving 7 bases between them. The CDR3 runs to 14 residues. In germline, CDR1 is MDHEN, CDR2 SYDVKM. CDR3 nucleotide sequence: TGTGCCAGCAGTTTAACAAGAATGAACACTGAAGCTTTCTTT. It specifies CASSLTRMNTEAFF.

The chain's CDR3 is CASSRDRGHEQYF. CDR3 bases: TGTGCCAGCAGCCGGGACAGGGGACACGAGCAGTACTTC. The chain recombines TRBV5-4 with TRBJ2-5; 10 nucleotides match TRBD1. The closer fit of TRBJ2-7 to the DNA end suggests the J call may be wrong. The CDR3 totals 13 residues. CDR1 and CDR2 (germline): SGHNT, YYREEE (reference sequence).

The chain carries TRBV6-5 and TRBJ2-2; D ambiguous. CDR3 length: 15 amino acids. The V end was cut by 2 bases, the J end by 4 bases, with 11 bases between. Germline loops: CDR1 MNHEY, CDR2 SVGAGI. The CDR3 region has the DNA TGTGCCAGCAGTTACGGCGGAGCCTCCACCGGGGAGCTGTTTTTT. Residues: CASSYGGASTGELFF.

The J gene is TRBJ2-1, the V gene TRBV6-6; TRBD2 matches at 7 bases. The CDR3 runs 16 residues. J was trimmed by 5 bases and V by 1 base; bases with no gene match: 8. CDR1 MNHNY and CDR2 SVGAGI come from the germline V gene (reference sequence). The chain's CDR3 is CASSYYGLESNNEQFF. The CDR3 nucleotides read TGTGCCAGCAGTTACTATGGACTAGAGTCCAACAATGAGCAGTTCTTC.

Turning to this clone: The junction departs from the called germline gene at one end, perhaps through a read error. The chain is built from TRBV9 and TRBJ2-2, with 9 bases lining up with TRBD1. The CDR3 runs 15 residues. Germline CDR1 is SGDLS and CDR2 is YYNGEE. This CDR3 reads CASSEQGARTGGLFF. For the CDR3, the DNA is TGTGCCAGCAGTGAACAGGGGGCTAGGACCGGGGGGCTGTTTTTT.

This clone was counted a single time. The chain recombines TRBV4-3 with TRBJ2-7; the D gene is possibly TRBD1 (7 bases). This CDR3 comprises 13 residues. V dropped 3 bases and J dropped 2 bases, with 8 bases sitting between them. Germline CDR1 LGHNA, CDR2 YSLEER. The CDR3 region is CASSHRGAYEQYF. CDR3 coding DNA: TGCGCCAGCAGCCACAGGGGGGCCTACGAGCAGTACTTC.

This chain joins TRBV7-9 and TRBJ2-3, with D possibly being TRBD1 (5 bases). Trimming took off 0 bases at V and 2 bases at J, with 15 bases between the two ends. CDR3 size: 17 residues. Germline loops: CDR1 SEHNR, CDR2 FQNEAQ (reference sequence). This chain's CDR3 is CASSLALGRRDTDTQYF. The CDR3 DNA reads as TGTGCCAGCAGCTTAGCGTTAGGTCGCAGGGACACAGATACGCAGTATTTT.

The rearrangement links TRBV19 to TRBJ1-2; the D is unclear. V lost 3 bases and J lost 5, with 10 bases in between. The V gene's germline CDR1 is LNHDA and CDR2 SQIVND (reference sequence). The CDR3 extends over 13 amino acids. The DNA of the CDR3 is TGTGCCAGTAGTATTTTGACGGAGTATGGCTACACCTTC. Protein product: CASSILTEYGYTF. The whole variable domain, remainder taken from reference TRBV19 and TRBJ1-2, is DGGITQSPKYLFRKEGQNVTLSCEQNLNHDAMYWYRQDPGQGLRLIYYSQIVNDFQKGDIAEGYSVSREKKESFPLTVTSAQKNPTAFYLCASSILTEYGYTFGSGTRLTVV.

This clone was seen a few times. CDR3 DNA: TGTGCCAGCAGCCCCCCCGTCCTCTCCTACAATGAGCAGTTCTTC. Protein product: CASSPPVLSYNEQFF. V and J are TRBV11-3 and TRBJ2-1; D is unresolved. Germline V gene sequence: CDR1 SGHNT, CDR2 YENEEA. CDR3 size: 15 residues. Deletions cut 5 bases from V and 0 bases from J, with 11 bases between.

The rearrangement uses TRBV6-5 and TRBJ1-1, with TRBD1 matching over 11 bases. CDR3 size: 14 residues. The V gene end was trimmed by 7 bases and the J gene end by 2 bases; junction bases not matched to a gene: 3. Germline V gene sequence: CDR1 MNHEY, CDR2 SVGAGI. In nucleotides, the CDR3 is TGTGCCAGCATCAGGACAGGGGGCAACACTGAAGCTTTCTTT. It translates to CASIRTGGNTEAFF.

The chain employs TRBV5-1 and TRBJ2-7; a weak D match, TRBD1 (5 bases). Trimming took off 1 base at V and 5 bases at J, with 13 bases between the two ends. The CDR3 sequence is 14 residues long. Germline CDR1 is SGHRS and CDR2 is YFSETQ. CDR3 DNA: TGCGCCAGCAGCTTGTTGGGTAGGGGCCACGAGCAGTACTTC. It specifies CASSLLGRGHEQYF.

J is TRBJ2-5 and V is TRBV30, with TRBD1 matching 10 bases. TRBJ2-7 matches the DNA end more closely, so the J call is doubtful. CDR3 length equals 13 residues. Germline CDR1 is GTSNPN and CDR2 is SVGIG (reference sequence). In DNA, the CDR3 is TGTGCCTGGAGCCCGGGACAGGGGAACGAGCAGTACTTC. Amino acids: CAWSPGQGNEQYF.

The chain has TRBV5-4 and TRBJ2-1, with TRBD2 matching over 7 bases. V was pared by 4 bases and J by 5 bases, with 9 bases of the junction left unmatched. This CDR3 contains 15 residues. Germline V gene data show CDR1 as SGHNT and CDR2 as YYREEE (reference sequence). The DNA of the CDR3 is TGTGCCAGCAGCCCGGGCGGGAGCCAGAACAATGAGCAGTTCTTC. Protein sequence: CASSPGGSQNNEQFF.

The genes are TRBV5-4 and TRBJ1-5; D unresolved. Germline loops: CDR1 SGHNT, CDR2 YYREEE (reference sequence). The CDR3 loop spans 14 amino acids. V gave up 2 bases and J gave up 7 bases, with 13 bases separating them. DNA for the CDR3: TGTGCCAGCAGCTTTCCGTTAGGGAGGCAGCCCCAGCATTTT. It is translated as CASSFPLGRQPQHF.

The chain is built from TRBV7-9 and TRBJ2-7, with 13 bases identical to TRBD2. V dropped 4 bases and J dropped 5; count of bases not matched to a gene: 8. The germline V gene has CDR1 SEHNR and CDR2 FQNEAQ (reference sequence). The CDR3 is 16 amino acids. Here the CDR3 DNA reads TGTGCCAGCAGCTCAACTACTAGCGGGAGGGCCCACGAGCAGTACTTC. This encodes CASSSTTSGRAHEQYF. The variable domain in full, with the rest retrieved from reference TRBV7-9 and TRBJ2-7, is DTGVSQNPRHKITKRGQNVTFRCDPISEHNRLYWYRQTLGQGPEFLTYFQNEAQLEKSRLLSDRFSAERPKGSFSTLEIQRTEQGDSAMYLCASSSTTSGRAHEQYFGPGTRLTVT.

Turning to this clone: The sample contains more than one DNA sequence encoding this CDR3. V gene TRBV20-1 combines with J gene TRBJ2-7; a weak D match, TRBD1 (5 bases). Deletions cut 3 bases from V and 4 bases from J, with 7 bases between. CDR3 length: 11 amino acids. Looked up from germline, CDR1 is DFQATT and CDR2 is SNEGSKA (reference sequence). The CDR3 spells CSASQGYEQYF. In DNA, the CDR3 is TGCAGTGCTAGCCAGGGATACGAGCAGTACTTC.

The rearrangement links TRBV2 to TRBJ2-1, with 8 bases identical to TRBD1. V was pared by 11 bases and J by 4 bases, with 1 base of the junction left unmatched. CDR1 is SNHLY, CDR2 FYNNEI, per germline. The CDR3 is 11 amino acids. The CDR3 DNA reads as TGTGCCGGACAGGGTTACAATGAGCAGTTCTTC. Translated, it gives CAGQGYNEQFF.

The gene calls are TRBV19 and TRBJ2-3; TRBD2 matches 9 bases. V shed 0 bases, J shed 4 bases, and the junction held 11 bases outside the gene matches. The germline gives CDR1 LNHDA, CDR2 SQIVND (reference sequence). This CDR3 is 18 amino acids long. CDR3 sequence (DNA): TGTGCCAGTAGTATAGACGGGAGCGGGAGGTTTCAGGCAGATACGCAGTATTTT. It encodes CASSIDGSGRFQADTQYF. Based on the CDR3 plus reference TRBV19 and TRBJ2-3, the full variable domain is DGGITQSPKYLFRKEGQNVTLSCEQNLNHDAMYWYRQDPGQGLRLIYYSQIVNDFQKGDIAEGYSVSREKKESFPLTVTSAQKNPTAFYLCASSIDGSGRFQADTQYFGPGTRLTVL.

CDR3 sequence reads: CAWNNRGSREQYF. The CDR3 bases are TGTGCCTGGAATAACCGCGGATCCCGCGAGCAGTACTTC. This chain links TRBV30 with TRBJ2-7; no reliable D call. Per the germline V gene, CDR1 is GTSNPN and CDR2 is SVGIG (reference sequence). The V gene lost 4 bases and the J gene lost 6 bases, with 16 bases spanning the gap. This CDR3 contains 13 residues.

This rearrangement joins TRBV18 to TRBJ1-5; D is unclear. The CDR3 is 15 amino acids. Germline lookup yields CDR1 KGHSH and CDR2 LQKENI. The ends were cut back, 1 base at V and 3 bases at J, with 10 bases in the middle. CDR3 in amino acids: CASSPLRTHNQPQHF. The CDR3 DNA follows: TGTGCCAGCTCACCACTGAGGACTCACAATCAGCCCCAGCATTTT.

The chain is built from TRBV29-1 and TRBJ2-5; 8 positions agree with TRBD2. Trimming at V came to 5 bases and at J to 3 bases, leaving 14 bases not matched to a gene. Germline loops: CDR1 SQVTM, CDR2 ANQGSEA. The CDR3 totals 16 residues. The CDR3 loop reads CSVPPGGEAREETQYF. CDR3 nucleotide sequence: TGCAGCGTTCCCCCGGGGGGGGAAGCGAGAGAAGAGACCCAGTACTTC.

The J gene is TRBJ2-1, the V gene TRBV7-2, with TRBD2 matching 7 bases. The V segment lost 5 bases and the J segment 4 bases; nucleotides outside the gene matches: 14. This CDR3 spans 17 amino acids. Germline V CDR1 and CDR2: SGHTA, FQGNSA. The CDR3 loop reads CASSPPGRASGYNEQFF. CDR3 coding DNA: TGTGCCAGCAGCCCACCCGGGCGGGCTAGCGGTTACAATGAGCAGTTCTTC.

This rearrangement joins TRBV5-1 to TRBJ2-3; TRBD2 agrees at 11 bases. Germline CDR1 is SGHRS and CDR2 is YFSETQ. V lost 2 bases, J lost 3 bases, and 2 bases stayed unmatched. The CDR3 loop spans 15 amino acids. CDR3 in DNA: TGCGCCAGCAGCTTACTAGCGGGAGTGACAGATACGCAGTATTTT. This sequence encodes CASSLLAGVTDTQYF. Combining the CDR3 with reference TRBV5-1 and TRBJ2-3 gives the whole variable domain KAGVTQTPRYLIKTRGQQVTLSCSPISGHRSVSWYQQTPGQGLQFLFEYFSETQRNKGNFPGRFSGRQFSNSRSEMNVSTLELGDSALYLCASSLLAGVTDTQYFGPGTRLTVL.

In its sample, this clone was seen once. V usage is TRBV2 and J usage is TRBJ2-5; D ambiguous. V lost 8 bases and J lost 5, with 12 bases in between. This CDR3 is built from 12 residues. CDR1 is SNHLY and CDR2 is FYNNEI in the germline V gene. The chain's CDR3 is CASGLLSETQYF. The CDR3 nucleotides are TGTGCCAGCGGTCTGCTGAGTGAGACCCAGTACTTC.

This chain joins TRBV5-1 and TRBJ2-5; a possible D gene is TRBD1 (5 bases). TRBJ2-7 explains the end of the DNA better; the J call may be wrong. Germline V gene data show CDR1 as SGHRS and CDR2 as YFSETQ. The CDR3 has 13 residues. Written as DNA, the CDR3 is TGCGCCAGCAGCACGGTGGGGCCCTACGAGCAGTACTTC. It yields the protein CASSTVGPYEQYF.

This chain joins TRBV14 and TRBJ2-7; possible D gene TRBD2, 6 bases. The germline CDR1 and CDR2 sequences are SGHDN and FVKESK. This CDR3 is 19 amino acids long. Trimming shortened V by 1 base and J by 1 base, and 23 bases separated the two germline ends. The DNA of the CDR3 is TGTGCCAGCAGCCAAGTAAGGTTTAGACAAGGAGGGTCTTCCTACGAGCAGTACTTC. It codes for CASSQVRFRQGGSSYEQYF.

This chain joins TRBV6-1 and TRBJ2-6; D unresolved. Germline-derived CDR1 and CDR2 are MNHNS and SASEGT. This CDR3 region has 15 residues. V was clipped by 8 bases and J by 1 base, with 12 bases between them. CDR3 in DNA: TGTGCCAGCGCCAAGAGGAAATCTGGGGCCAACGTCCTGACTTTC. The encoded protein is CASAKRKSGANVLTF.

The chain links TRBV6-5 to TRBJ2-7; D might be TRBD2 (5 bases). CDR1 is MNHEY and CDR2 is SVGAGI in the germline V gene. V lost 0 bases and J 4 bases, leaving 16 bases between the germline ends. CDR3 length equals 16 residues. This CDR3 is CASSYSRAGFGYEQYF. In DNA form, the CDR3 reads TGTGCCAGCAGTTACTCGAGGGCAGGCTTTGGGTACGAGCAGTACTTC.